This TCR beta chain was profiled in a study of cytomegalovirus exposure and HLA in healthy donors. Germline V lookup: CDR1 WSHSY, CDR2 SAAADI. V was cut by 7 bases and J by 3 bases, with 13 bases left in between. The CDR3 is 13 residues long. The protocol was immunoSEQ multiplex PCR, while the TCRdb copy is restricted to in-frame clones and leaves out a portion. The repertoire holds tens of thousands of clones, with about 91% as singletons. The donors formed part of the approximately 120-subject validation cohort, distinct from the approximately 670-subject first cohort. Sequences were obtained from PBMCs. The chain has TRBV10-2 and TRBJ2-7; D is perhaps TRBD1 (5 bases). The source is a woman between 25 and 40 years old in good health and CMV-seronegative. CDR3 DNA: TGCGCCAGCACGACAGAAAGCATCTACGAGCAGTACTTC. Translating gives CASTTESIYEQYF.